These 32 T cell receptor beta chains came from one sample sequenced in a study of OX40 agonist ivuxolimab in advanced cancers. Clones were read by immunoSEQ multiplex PCR, and TCRdb kept only the in-frame ones, dropping some. Of 75,000 to 100,000 clones listed, about nine tenths are singletons. The sequenced sample was CD4+ or CD8+ T cells sorted from blood, obtained in a trial of the OX40 agonist ivuxolimab. The receptors stem from an adult with an advanced solid tumor such as melanoma, head and neck, liver or kidney cancer.

The J gene is TRBJ2-1, the V gene TRBV9; perhaps TRBD1 as D (6 bases). With 0 bases removed from V and 8 bases from J, the gap between germline ends came to 15 bases. Looked up from germline, CDR1 is SGDLS and CDR2 is YYNGEE. The CDR3 spans 15 residues. The CDR3 loop is CASSVVLAEGDEQFF. The CDR3 DNA is TGTGCCAGCAGCGTAGTCCTAGCTGAGGGGGATGAGCAGTTCTTC.

The chain joins TRBV30 to TRBJ2-1; 12 bases are shared with TRBD1. CDR3 length: 15 amino acids. Trimming removed 2 bases from V and 8 bases from J; junction bases left unmatched: 7. The V gene's germline CDR1 is GTSNPN and CDR2 SVGIG (reference sequence). The CDR3 nucleotides read TGTGCCTGGAGTAAAGGGACAGGGGGCTATTATGAGCAGTTCTTC. Translating it yields CAWSKGTGGYYEQFF.

The table lists this clone with a count of one. The V gene is TRBV10-3, the J gene TRBJ1-4; TRBD1 agrees at 8 bases. The CDR3 sequence is 14 residues long. V lost 6 bases to trimming and J lost 7 bases; unmatched junction nucleotides: 7. CDR1 and CDR2 from the germline V gene are ENHRY and SYGVKD. CDR3 sequence (DNA): TGTGCCATCAGAGACAGGGACAGGAGTGAAAAACTGTTTTTT. This encodes CAIRDRDRSEKLFF.

The count of this clone is one. The chain uses TRBV15 and TRBJ2-3; D is perhaps TRBD2 (7 bases). V lost 1 base, J lost 0 bases, and 11 bases lay in between. The CDR3 runs to 16 residues. CDR1 and CDR2 from the germline V gene are LNHNV and YYDKDF (reference sequence). The CDR3 loop is CATSRVGGVSTDTQYF. In DNA, the CDR3 is TGTGCCACCAGCAGAGTAGGGGGGGTGAGCACAGATACGCAGTATTTT.

V is TRBV6-5 and J is TRBJ1-5; D uncertain. The ends were cut back, 5 bases at V and 6 bases at J, with 11 bases in the middle. CDR1 MNHEY and CDR2 SVGAGI come from the germline V gene. This CDR3 has 13 residues. The CDR3 nucleotides are TGTGCCAGCAGTCTTCTCGGAGGTCAGCCCCAGCATTTT. This codes for CASSLLGGQPQHF.

V usage is TRBV28 and J usage is TRBJ1-1; D might be TRBD1 (6 bases). V was clipped by 4 bases and J by 4 bases, with 13 bases between them. From germline, CDR1 is MDHEN and CDR2 SYDVKM. The CDR3 has 14 amino acids. CDR3 sequence (DNA): TGTGCCAGCAGTTCGTCCGGGGGCCTCACTGAAGCTTTCTTT. It codes for CASSSSGGLTEAFF.

V usage is TRBV27 and J usage is TRBJ2-1; tentatively, D is TRBD2 (6 bases). The length of the CDR3 is 16 residues. V was pared by 1 base and J by 3 bases, with 13 bases between. Germline loops: CDR1 MNHEY, CDR2 SMNVEV (reference sequence). CDR3 in amino acids: CASSLLSGGIYNEQFF. The CDR3 DNA reads TGTGCCAGCAGTTTATTGTCTGGGGGGATCTACAATGAGCAGTTCTTC.

The chain couples TRBV19 to TRBJ1-4; 7 positions agree with TRBD1. Looked up from germline, CDR1 is LNHDA and CDR2 is SQIVND (reference sequence). V gave up 4 bases and J gave up 6 bases; unmatched junction bases: 5. The CDR3 spans 14 residues. As DNA, the CDR3 is TGTGCCAGTAGTAACAGGGGAATGGATGAAAAACTGTTTTTT. Protein: CASSNRGMDEKLFF.

V usage is TRBV29-1 and J usage is TRBJ1-2; 7 bases align to TRBD1. Trimming removed 3 bases from V and 4 bases from J; junction bases left unmatched: 5. CDR3 length: 13 amino acids. Germline values: CDR1 SQVTM, CDR2 ANQGSEA. CDR3: CSVDRTGGYGYTF. For the CDR3, the DNA is TGCAGCGTTGACCGGACAGGAGGCTATGGCTACACCTTC.

The chain couples TRBV4-3 to TRBJ2-2; TRBD1 is a possible D gene (6 bases). V was clipped by 0 bases and J by 1 base, with 9 bases between them. CDR3 size: 16 residues. CDR1 is LGHNA and CDR2 is YSLEER in the germline V gene. CDR3: CASSQEDRRNTGELFF. CDR3 DNA: TGCGCCAGCAGCCAAGAGGACAGAAGGAACACCGGGGAGCTGTTTTTT.

The V gene is TRBV27, the J gene TRBJ2-3; 7 nucleotides line up with TRBD2. CDR1 is MNHEY and CDR2 is SMNVEV in the germline V gene (reference sequence). Trimming took 7 bases from V and 6 from J; bases not matched to a gene: 10. The CDR3 extends over 14 amino acids. DNA for the CDR3: TGTGCCAGCAATTTCCTAGCGGCACGGGATACGCAGTATTTT. It yields the protein CASNFLAARDTQYF.

CDR3 region: CTSSHRRLAPRSYNEQFF. The CDR3, as DNA: TGCACCAGCAGCCATCGGAGGCTAGCACCCCGATCCTACAATGAGCAGTTCTTC. The V gene is TRBV1, the J gene TRBJ2-1; TRBD2, as called in the table, went unchecked against the DNA. TRBV1 is annotated as a pseudogene. This CDR3 is 18 amino acids long.

V and J are TRBV19 and TRBJ1-4; tentative D call: TRBD1 (6 bases). The CDR3 covers 15 residues. CDR1 LNHDA and CDR2 SQIVND come from the germline V gene (reference sequence). Deletions cut 7 bases from V and 0 bases from J, with 12 bases between. Written as DNA, the CDR3 is TGTGCCAGTAAAGCCAGGACAGCAACTAATGAAAAACTGTTTTTT. This codes for CASKARTATNEKLFF.

The CDR3 loop reads CASSLNYNEQFF. CDR3 DNA sequence: TGTGCCAGCAGTTTAAACTACAATGAGCAGTTCTTC. The V gene is TRBV28, the J gene TRBJ2-1; D gene ambiguous. In germline, CDR1 is MDHEN, CDR2 SYDVKM. V lost 2 bases, J lost 3 bases, and 2 bases lay in between. There are 12 residues in the CDR3.

CDR3 in amino acids: CASSLGDWSPGELFF. The CDR3 DNA reads TGTGCCAGCAGCTTAGGGGACTGGAGTCCCGGGGAGCTGTTTTTT. The gene calls are TRBV7-8 and TRBJ2-2; TRBD2 might be the D (6 bases). Trimming cost V 1 base and J 6 bases, with 12 bases left between them. The CDR3 consists of 15 residues. CDR1 is SGHVS, CDR2 FQNEAQ, per germline.

This rearrangement joins TRBV4-1 to TRBJ1-4; 8 bases match TRBD1. The V gene's germline CDR1 is MGHRA and CDR2 YSYEKL. V gave up 0 bases and J gave up 0 bases; unmatched junction bases: 6. There are 18 residues in the CDR3. The DNA of the CDR3 is TGCGCCAGCAGCCAAGAACCCGGACAGGGTGCAACTAATGAAAAACTGTTTTTT. It encodes CASSQEPGQGATNEKLFF.

This clone was seen a handful of times. The chain carries TRBV6-5 and TRBJ1-2; D is unclear. The CDR3 consists of 14 residues. Deletions cut 2 bases from V and 7 bases from J, with 14 bases between. Germline V gene lookup returns CDR1 MNHEY and CDR2 SVGAGI. CDR3 loop: CASSYSRDGFGYTF. The CDR3 nucleotides read TGTGCCAGCAGTTACAGCAGAGACGGTTTTGGCTACACCTTC.

V and J are TRBV19 and TRBJ1-5; D is ambiguous. The germline V and J ends were trimmed by 5 bases and 6 bases, with 11 bases remaining between them. This CDR3 region has 13 residues. The V gene's germline CDR1 is LNHDA and CDR2 SQIVND (reference sequence). The CDR3 bases are TGTGCCAGTAGTGGAGACATAATTCAGCCCCAGCATTTT. Translating it yields CASSGDIIQPQHF.

The V gene is TRBV6-1, the J gene TRBJ2-7; 8 nucleotides match TRBD1. The CDR3 runs 14 residues. Looked up from germline, CDR1 is MNHNS and CDR2 is SASEGT. Unmatched junction bases numbered 14, after V lost 10 bases and J lost 6 bases. This chain's CDR3 is CATLLSTGVSEQYF. Written as DNA, the CDR3 is TGTGCCACCCTACTATCGACAGGGGTAAGCGAGCAGTACTTC.

This clone has more than one count but fewer than ten. This rearrangement joins TRBV28 to TRBJ2-5; D is possibly TRBD2 (5 bases). The V gene's germline CDR1 is MDHEN and CDR2 SYDVKM. Trimming cost V 5 bases and J 3 bases, with 22 bases left between them. This CDR3 spans 17 amino acids. CDR3 nucleotide sequence: TGTGCCAGCAGTCTCCTCACGGCCGGGGTGAGGGAAGAGACCCAGTACTTC. Translation: CASSLLTAGVREETQYF. The variable domain in full, completed from reference TRBV28 and TRBJ2-5, reads DVKVTQSSRYLVKRTGEKVFLECVQDMDHENMFWYRQDPGLGLRLIYFSYDVKMKEKGDIPEGYSVSREKKERFSLILESASTNQTSMYLCASSLLTAGVREETQYFGPGTRLLVL.

The chain links TRBV7-9 to TRBJ2-7; 9 bases map to TRBD1. The V segment lost 4 bases and the J segment 5 bases; nucleotides outside the gene matches: 12. The CDR3 is made up of 16 amino acids. CDR1 and CDR2 from the germline V gene are SEHNR and FQNEAQ (reference sequence). DNA of the CDR3: TGTGCCAGCAGCTCCGCTGGGACAGGGTTGTACGACGAGCAGTACTTC. This codes for CASSSAGTGLYDEQYF.

The V and J genes are TRBV6-6 and TRBJ1-5; 12 nucleotides align to TRBD1. CDR3 size: 16 residues. CDR1 and CDR2 (germline): MNHNY, SVGAGI (reference sequence). Trimming at V came to 4 bases and at J to 4 bases, leaving 5 bases not matched to a gene. The CDR3 region is CASSSAGQGANQPQHF. As DNA, the CDR3 is TGTGCCAGCAGTTCAGCGGGACAGGGGGCGAATCAGCCCCAGCATTTT.

The CDR3 region is CASHQGSSYNEQFF. CDR3 nucleotides: TGTGCCAGCCACCAGGGGAGCTCCTACAATGAGCAGTTCTTC. This chain links TRBV6-1 with TRBJ2-1, with D possibly matching TRBD1 (6 bases). The length of the CDR3 is 14 residues. CDR1 and CDR2 (germline): MNHNS, SASEGT. Trimming cost V 8 bases and J 0 bases, with 11 bases left between them.

The V call is TRBV27, the J call TRBJ2-1, with D possibly being TRBD2 (5 bases). The CDR3 is 15 amino acids. CDR1 is MNHEY and CDR2 is SMNVEV in the germline V gene (reference sequence). V lost 4 bases and J 0 bases, leaving 10 bases between the germline ends. CDR3 loop: CASSSADYSYNEQFF. CDR3 nucleotide sequence: TGTGCCAGCAGTTCGGCCGACTACTCCTACAATGAGCAGTTCTTC.

The chain links TRBV2 to TRBJ2-5; D is uncertain. The CDR3 runs 14 residues. V gave up 8 bases and J gave up 0 bases, with 13 bases separating them. Per germline, CDR1 SNHLY and CDR2 FYNNEI. As DNA, the CDR3 is TGTGCCAGCTTCCCTGCGATGTACCAAGAGACCCAGTACTTC. The encoded protein is CASFPAMYQETQYF.

This clone was seen only once. The chain employs TRBV7-2 and TRBJ2-3, with D unclear. The CDR3 contains 14 residues. Between the trimmed V and J ends, which lost 5 bases and 0 bases, there was a span of 9 bases. The germline CDR1 and CDR2 sequences are SGHTA and FQGNSA. The CDR3 DNA reads TGTGCCAGCAGCCCGCACCGGAGCACAGATACGCAGTATTTT. Translation: CASSPHRSTDTQYF.

V gene TRBV11-2 combines with J gene TRBJ2-1; 10 nucleotides align to TRBD2. With 5 bases clipped from V and 4 bases from J, the junction kept 5 bases outside the gene matches. This CDR3 is built from 15 residues. Per the germline V gene, CDR1 is SGHAT and CDR2 is FQNNGV. CDR3 region: CASSPAAGGYNEQFF. The CDR3 nucleotides are TGTGCCAGCAGCCCCGCAGCGGGGGGGTACAATGAGCAGTTCTTC.

J is TRBJ2-7 and V is TRBV15; 8 bases map to TRBD1. V gave up 0 bases and J gave up 2 bases; unmatched junction bases: 6. This CDR3 has 16 residues. CDR1 is LNHNV and CDR2 is YYDKDF in the germline V gene (reference sequence). The chain's CDR3 is CATSREGQGTTYEQYF. In DNA, the CDR3 is TGTGCCACCAGCAGAGAAGGACAGGGAACAACCTACGAGCAGTACTTC.

V is TRBV14 and J is TRBJ2-3; the D is unclear. The CDR3 spans 13 residues. Deletions cut 4 bases from V and 3 bases from J, with 8 bases between. Germline lookup yields CDR1 SGHDN and CDR2 FVKESK. The DNA for the CDR3 is TGTGCCAGCAGCCTGGGCCTAACAGATACGCAGTATTTT. It codes for CASSLGLTDTQYF.

The chain links TRBV28 to TRBJ1-5; possible D gene TRBD1, 5 bases. V was clipped by 3 bases and J by 9 bases, with 12 bases between them. Germline loops: CDR1 MDHEN, CDR2 SYDVKM. The CDR3 loop spans 13 amino acids. The CDR3 reads CASSFLTGGPQHF. CDR3 DNA sequence: TGTGCCAGCAGTTTTCTCACAGGCGGGCCCCAGCATTTT.

CDR3 amino acids: CAWSWTPSSTDTQYF. The CDR3 DNA reads TGTGCCTGGAGTTGGACACCGTCTAGCACAGATACGCAGTATTTT. This sequence joins TRBV30 and TRBJ2-3, with a weak D call TRBD1 (5 bases). Germline CDR1 GTSNPN, CDR2 SVGIG (reference sequence). The CDR3 runs 15 residues. The V and J ends lost 2 bases and 0 bases respectively, with 12 bases between them.

This chain uses TRBV6-5 with TRBJ2-7, with 10 bases lining up with TRBD2. This CDR3 is 13 amino acids long. Trimming took 5 bases from V and 4 from J; bases not matched to a gene: 2. Germline assignment: CDR1 MNHEY and CDR2 SVGAGI. CDR3 protein: CASSKREGYEQYF. The CDR3 DNA is TGTGCCAGCAGTAAGCGGGAGGGGTACGAGCAGTACTTC.